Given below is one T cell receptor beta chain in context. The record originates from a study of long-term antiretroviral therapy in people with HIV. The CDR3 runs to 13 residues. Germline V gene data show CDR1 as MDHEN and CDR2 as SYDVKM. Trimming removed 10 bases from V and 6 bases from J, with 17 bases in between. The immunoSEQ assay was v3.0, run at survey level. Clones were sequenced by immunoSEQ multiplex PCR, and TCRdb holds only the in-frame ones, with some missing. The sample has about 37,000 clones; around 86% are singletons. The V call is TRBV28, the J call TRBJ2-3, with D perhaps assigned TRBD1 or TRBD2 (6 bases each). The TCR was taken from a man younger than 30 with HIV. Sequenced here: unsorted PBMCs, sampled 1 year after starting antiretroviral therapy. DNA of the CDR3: TGTGCCATCTCGGGGGCGCGGGGCGATACGCAGTATTTT. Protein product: CAISGARGDTQYF.